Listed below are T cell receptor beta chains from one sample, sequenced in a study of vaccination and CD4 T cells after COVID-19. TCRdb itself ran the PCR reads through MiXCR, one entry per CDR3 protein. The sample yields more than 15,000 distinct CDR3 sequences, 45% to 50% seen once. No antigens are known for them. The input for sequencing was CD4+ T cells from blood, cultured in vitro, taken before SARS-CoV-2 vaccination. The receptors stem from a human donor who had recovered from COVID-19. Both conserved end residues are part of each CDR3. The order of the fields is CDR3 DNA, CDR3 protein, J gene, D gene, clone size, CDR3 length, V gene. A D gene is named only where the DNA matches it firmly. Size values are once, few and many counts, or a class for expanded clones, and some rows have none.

CDR3 DNA: TGTGCCACCAGTGACCCAGGGACAGGTCACGAAGACGAGCAGTACTTC
CDR3 protein: CATSDPGTGHEDEQYF
J gene: TRBJ2-7
D gene: TRBD1
clone size: .
CDR3 length: 16
V gene: TRBV24-1

CDR3 DNA: TGTGCCAGCAGTAAAGACATTCGGCAGCCCCAGCATTTT
CDR3 protein: CASSKDIRQPQHF
J gene: TRBJ1-5
D gene: .
clone size: few
CDR3 length: 13
V gene: TRBV6-2/TRBV6-3

CDR3 DNA: TGTGCCAGCAGATGGGACACGAACACTGAAGCTTTCTTT
CDR3 protein: CASRWDTNTEAFF
J gene: TRBJ1-1
D gene: .
clone size: few
CDR3 length: 13
V gene: TRBV7-2

CDR3 DNA: TGTGCCAGCAGCTTAGTTGTCTCGACGGCAGATACGCAGTATTTT
CDR3 protein: CASSLVVSTADTQYF
J gene: TRBJ2-3
D gene: .
clone size: few
CDR3 length: 15
V gene: TRBV7-9

CDR3 DNA: TGCAGCGTTGAAGATCCTATTAGACAGGGAGTCTATGGCTACACCTTC
CDR3 protein: CSVEDPIRQGVYGYTF
J gene: TRBJ1-2
D gene: TRBD1
clone size: .
CDR3 length: 16
V gene: TRBV29-1

CDR3 DNA: TGTGCCAGCAGTGGGGGGACTAGCGGGGGCCCAACCTACGAGCAGTACTTC
CDR3 protein: CASSGGTSGGPTYEQYF
J gene: TRBJ2-7
D gene: TRBD2
clone size: .
CDR3 length: 17
V gene: TRBV2

CDR3 DNA: TGTGCCAGCACCACGACAGGCGCGAACACCGGGGAGCTGTTTTTT
CDR3 protein: CASTTTGANTGELFF
J gene: TRBJ2-2
D gene: .
clone size: .
CDR3 length: 15
V gene: TRBV6-1

CDR3 DNA: TGTGCCAGCAGTGATATGATGGGGGCCCCGAGTTCACCCCTCCACTTT
CDR3 protein: CASSDMMGAPSSPLHF
J gene: TRBJ1-6
D gene: .
clone size: .
CDR3 length: 16
V gene: TRBV6-1

CDR3 DNA: TGTGCCACCAGTGGAGGGAGCGGGAGGCGGTGGGATACGCAGTATTTT
CDR3 protein: CATSGGSGRRWDTQYF
J gene: TRBJ2-3
D gene: TRBD2
clone size: .
CDR3 length: 16
V gene: TRBV24-1

CDR3 DNA: TGCAGTGCTAGAGATCCGGGACTAGCGGGGAGCACAGATACGCAGTATTTT
CDR3 protein: CSARDPGLAGSTDTQYF
J gene: TRBJ2-3
D gene: TRBD2
clone size: .
CDR3 length: 17
V gene: TRBV20-1

CDR3 DNA: TGCAGTGCCGTGGACAGGAGGGCTGGGGCCAACGTCCTGACTTTC
CDR3 protein: CSAVDRRAGANVLTF
J gene: TRBJ2-6
D gene: .
clone size: few
CDR3 length: 15
V gene: TRBV20-1

CDR3 DNA: TGTGCCAGCAGCCAAGATTGGGGTAACGACTATGGCTACACCTTC
CDR3 protein: CASSQDWGNDYGYTF
J gene: TRBJ1-2
D gene: .
clone size: .
CDR3 length: 15
V gene: TRBV4-2

CDR3 DNA: TGTGCCAGCAGTGTGGGGTCGCCTAACTATGGCTACACCTTC
CDR3 protein: CASSVGSPNYGYTF
J gene: TRBJ1-2
D gene: .
clone size: .
CDR3 length: 14
V gene: TRBV2

CDR3 DNA: TGTGCCAGCAGTTTGGCCGGCTACTCTGGGGCCAACGTCCTGACTTTC
CDR3 protein: CASSLAGYSGANVLTF
J gene: TRBJ2-6
D gene: .
clone size: once
CDR3 length: 16
V gene: TRBV27

CDR3 DNA: TGTGCCAGCAGCTTAGAGATAGAGCAGTTCTTC
CDR3 protein: CASSLEIEQFF
J gene: TRBJ2-1
D gene: .
clone size: few
CDR3 length: 11
V gene: TRBV7-9

CDR3 DNA: TGTGCCACCAGTGATCCCGGACAGGCGCAGTTCTTC
CDR3 protein: CATSDPGQAQFF
J gene: TRBJ2-1
D gene: TRBD1
clone size: once
CDR3 length: 12
V gene: TRBV24-1

CDR3 DNA: TGTGCCAGCAGTTTTCAGGGCAGGTTAAATTCACCCCTCCACTTT
CDR3 protein: CASSFQGRLNSPLHF
J gene: TRBJ1-6
D gene: .
clone size: .
CDR3 length: 15
V gene: TRBV27

CDR3 DNA: TGTGCCAGCAGCATCCGACTAGCGGGCCCCCCCCAGTACTTC
CDR3 protein: CASSIRLAGPPQYF
J gene: TRBJ2-5
D gene: TRBD2
clone size: .
CDR3 length: 14
V gene: TRBV5-8

CDR3 DNA: TGTGCCAGCAGTACCCGGACAGGGGCCGCGAACACCGGGGAGCTGTTTTTT
CDR3 protein: CASSTRTGAANTGELFF
J gene: TRBJ2-2
D gene: TRBD1
clone size: .
CDR3 length: 17
V gene: TRBV27

CDR3 DNA: TGTGCCAGCTCACCCCGACGACTGGGACAGGGGGACACTGAAGCTTTCTTT
CDR3 protein: CASSPRRLGQGDTEAFF
J gene: TRBJ1-1
D gene: TRBD1
clone size: .
CDR3 length: 17
V gene: TRBV18

CDR3 DNA: TGTGCCAGCAGTGAAGCCCGGGGGGACAGGACCTATGGCTACACCTTC
CDR3 protein: CASSEARGDRTYGYTF
J gene: TRBJ1-2
D gene: TRBD1
clone size: few
CDR3 length: 16
V gene: TRBV6-1

CDR3 DNA: TGTGCCAGCAGGCCCTTTTTCGACAATGAGCAGTTCTTC
CDR3 protein: CASRPFFDNEQFF
J gene: TRBJ2-1
D gene: .
clone size: .
CDR3 length: 13
V gene: TRBV6-1

CDR3 DNA: TGTGCCAGCAGCTTGTCCGGACAGGCCTACGAGCAGTACTTC
CDR3 protein: CASSLSGQAYEQYF
J gene: TRBJ2-7
D gene: TRBD1
clone size: medium-sized
CDR3 length: 14
V gene: TRBV7-2

CDR3 DNA: TGCAGTGCTGGCGCTAGCGGAAGCACAGATACGCAGTATTTT
CDR3 protein: CSAGASGSTDTQYF
J gene: TRBJ2-3
D gene: TRBD2
clone size: .
CDR3 length: 14
V gene: TRBV20-1

CDR3 DNA: TGTGCCAGCAGTACGGACAGGGTGGTAGGCAATCAGCCCCAGCATTTT
CDR3 protein: CASSTDRVVGNQPQHF
J gene: TRBJ1-5
D gene: TRBD1
clone size: few
CDR3 length: 16
V gene: TRBV6-1

CDR3 DNA: TGTGCCAGCAGCTTACGGGCTAGCGGCCTTCTGGACACCGGGGAGCTGTTTTTT
CDR3 protein: CASSLRASGLLDTGELFF
J gene: TRBJ2-2
D gene: TRBD2
clone size: .
CDR3 length: 18
V gene: TRBV7-2

CDR3 DNA: TGTGCCAGCAGCTTGGGCAGGGTGAACACTGAAGCTTTCTTT
CDR3 protein: CASSLGRVNTEAFF
J gene: TRBJ1-1
D gene: .
clone size: .
CDR3 length: 14
V gene: TRBV5-4

CDR3 DNA: TGTGCCAGCAGCCCCCGGACAGGGGTTAATTCACCCCTCCACTTT
CDR3 protein: CASSPRTGVNSPLHF
J gene: TRBJ1-6
D gene: TRBD1
clone size: .
CDR3 length: 15
V gene: TRBV6-2/TRBV6-3

CDR3 DNA: TGCAGTGCTACCGGGACTAGTGTAAATGAGCAGTTCTTC
CDR3 protein: CSATGTSVNEQFF
J gene: TRBJ2-1
D gene: TRBD2
clone size: once
CDR3 length: 13
V gene: TRBV20-1

CDR3 DNA: TGTGCCAGCAGTCAGGGAATGGAGCAGTTCTTC
CDR3 protein: CASSQGMEQFF
J gene: TRBJ2-1
D gene: .
clone size: .
CDR3 length: 11
V gene: TRBV6-2/TRBV6-3

CDR3 DNA: TGTGCCAGCAGGCCCGATCCGGGGTTTACCGGGGAGCTGTTTTTT
CDR3 protein: CASRPDPGFTGELFF
J gene: TRBJ2-2
D gene: .
clone size: .
CDR3 length: 15
V gene: TRBV7-6

CDR3 DNA: TGTGCCAGCAAAGGGATTTCACCCCTCCACTTT
CDR3 protein: CASKGISPLHF
J gene: TRBJ1-6
D gene: .
clone size: few
CDR3 length: 11
V gene: TRBV6-1

CDR3 DNA: TGTGCCAGCAGTTCGGACAGAGGGCACTATGGCTACACCTTC
CDR3 protein: CASSSDRGHYGYTF
J gene: TRBJ1-2
D gene: .
clone size: .
CDR3 length: 14
V gene: TRBV12-3/TRBV12-4

CDR3 DNA: TGTGCCATCAGTGCAGGGGATGGTCAGCCCCAGCATTTT
CDR3 protein: CAISAGDGQPQHF
J gene: TRBJ1-5
D gene: .
clone size: few
CDR3 length: 13
V gene: TRBV10-3

CDR3 DNA: TGTGCCAGCAGCCGAGGGGGTAGCTCTGGAAACACCATATATTTT
CDR3 protein: CASSRGGSSGNTIYF
J gene: TRBJ1-3
D gene: .
clone size: .
CDR3 length: 15
V gene: TRBV9

CDR3 DNA: TGTGCCTGGAGTCCGCGGGGTGCCACTGAAGCTTTCTTT
CDR3 protein: CAWSPRGATEAFF
J gene: TRBJ1-1
D gene: .
clone size: .
CDR3 length: 13
V gene: TRBV30

CDR3 DNA: TGTGCCAGCAGTTACAACAGGGGATTTAGTCAGCCCCAGCATTTT
CDR3 protein: CASSYNRGFSQPQHF
J gene: TRBJ1-5
D gene: TRBD1
clone size: .
CDR3 length: 15
V gene: TRBV6-2/TRBV6-3

CDR3 DNA: TGTGCCAGCAGGCAGGGTCCTAACTATGGCTACACCTTC
CDR3 protein: CASRQGPNYGYTF
J gene: TRBJ1-2
D gene: .
clone size: .
CDR3 length: 13
V gene: TRBV6-1

CDR3 DNA: TGCAGTGCTAGAAACCTGGACAGCTCCTACAATGAGCAGTTCTTC
CDR3 protein: CSARNLDSSYNEQFF
J gene: TRBJ2-1
D gene: .
clone size: .
CDR3 length: 15
V gene: TRBV20-1